One and the same sample provided the 21 T cell receptor beta chains below, sequenced in a study of T cell responses to AZD1222 COVID-19 vaccine. TCRdb keeps only in-frame clones here, not all; method: immunoSEQ multiplex PCR. The repertoire holds some 86,000 clones, with over 75% as singletons. The sample was peripheral blood, taken 28 days after the second AZD1222 dose. These receptors all stem from an adult who received the AZD1222 COVID-19 vaccine.

This chain joins TRBV6-4 and TRBJ2-7; maybe TRBD2 (5 bases). CDR1 and CDR2 (germline): MRHNA, SNTAGT. V was cut by 7 bases and J by 7 bases, with 14 bases left in between. This CDR3 is 12 amino acids long. CDR3 sequence (DNA): TGTGCCAGCACCGAGGGTGGGTGGGAGCAGTACTTC. Protein sequence: CASTEGGWEQYF.

This clone was seen a few times. This chain links TRBV11-2 with TRBJ1-5; D remains unclear. The CDR3 totals 15 residues. Trimming took off 0 bases at V and 0 bases at J, with 6 bases between the two ends. Germline V lookup: CDR1 SGHAT, CDR2 FQNNGV. As DNA, the CDR3 is TGTGCCAGCAGCTTAGAAGGGCTTAGCAATCAGCCCCAGCATTTT. Its translation: CASSLEGLSNQPQHF.

The J gene is TRBJ2-4, the V gene TRBV10-3, with a possible D match to TRBD2 (5 bases). This CDR3 has 17 amino acids. Germline V gene data show CDR1 as ENHRY and CDR2 as SYGVKD. V was pared by 0 bases and J by 1 base, with 13 bases between. Here the CDR3 DNA reads TGTGCCATCAGTGAGTCTAGGGAGTTCTTCGCCAAAAACATTCAGTACTTC. Amino acids: CAISESREFFAKNIQYF.

This clone was seen a few times. The chain uses TRBV2 and TRBJ2-7; D may be TRBD2 (5 bases). Germline CDR1 SNHLY, CDR2 FYNNEI. This CDR3 has 13 residues. V shed 2 bases and J shed 3 bases, with 8 bases lying between them. CDR3 in amino acids: CASSELAGYEQYF. The CDR3 DNA follows: TGTGCCAGCAGTGAACTAGCCGGCTACGAGCAGTACTTC.

J is TRBJ2-7 and V is TRBV5-1; D is possibly TRBD1 (5 bases). The V gene's germline CDR1 is SGHRS and CDR2 YFSETQ. Trimming stripped 0 bases from V and 0 bases from J, with 7 bases between. This CDR3 contains 14 residues. As DNA, the CDR3 is TGCGCCAGCAGCTTGGATGGGGCCTCCTACGAGCAGTACTTC. Translating it yields CASSLDGASYEQYF.

V and J are TRBV10-3 and TRBJ1-1, with D possibly being TRBD1 (5 bases). The V gene's germline CDR1 is ENHRY and CDR2 SYGVKD. The germline V and J ends were trimmed by 7 bases and 5 bases, with 20 bases remaining between them. This CDR3 contains 15 residues. CDR3 loop: CAIKGYGEEGTEAFF. As DNA, the CDR3 is TGTGCCATCAAGGGTTACGGGGAAGAGGGGACTGAAGCTTTCTTT.

The V call is TRBV7-9, the J call TRBJ2-2; 7 nucleotides align to TRBD1. J was trimmed by 3 bases and V by 7 bases; bases with no gene match: 8. CDR3 length equals 15 residues. Germline CDR1 reads SEHNR; CDR2 reads FQNEAQ (reference sequence). As DNA, the CDR3 is TGTGCCAGCAATCGTCGACAGGGTGACACCGGGGAGCTGTTTTTT. Its translation is CASNRRQGDTGELFF.

V gene TRBV7-2 combines with J gene TRBJ1-2; weak D call: TRBD1 (6 bases). CDR1 is SGHTA, CDR2 FQGNSA, per germline. Trimming removed 5 bases from V and 1 base from J, with 8 bases in between. CDR3 length: 13 amino acids. CDR3 in DNA: TGTGCCAGCAGCCCAGGGGTTAACTATGGCTACACCTTC. This translates into CASSPGVNYGYTF.

The gene calls are TRBV18 and TRBJ1-6, with TRBD1 as a possible D gene (6 bases). The V end was cut by 2 bases, the J end by 6 bases, with 11 bases between. Germline CDR1 is KGHSH and CDR2 is LQKENI. The CDR3 consists of 15 residues. CDR3 coding DNA: TGTGCCAGCTCACCAATAGGACAGACTAATTCACCCCTCCACTTT. Amino acids: CASSPIGQTNSPLHF.

The chain employs TRBV11-2 and TRBJ1-5; no clear D. Trimming stripped 1 base from V and 0 bases from J, with 4 bases between. Germline lookup yields CDR1 SGHAT and CDR2 FQNNGV. CDR3 length: 14 amino acids. This CDR3 is CASSLVDSNQPQHF. The CDR3 nucleotides are TGTGCCAGCAGCTTAGTCGATAGCAATCAGCCCCAGCATTTT.

The rearrangement links TRBV2 to TRBJ1-1; D gene ambiguous. Looked up from germline, CDR1 is SNHLY and CDR2 is FYNNEI. This CDR3 spans 14 amino acids. Trimming pared 1 base from V and 5 bases from J, leaving 11 bases between. The CDR3 DNA sequence: TGTGCCAGCAGTGAAGGGAGGGCGCGTACTGAAGCTTTCTTT. This sequence encodes CASSEGRARTEAFF.

The chain uses TRBV28 and TRBJ2-1; TRBD1 aligns across 7 bases. Germline V gives CDR1 MDHEN, CDR2 SYDVKM. The trim removed 7 bases at V and 8 bases at J, leaving 11 bases unmatched. This CDR3 has 14 amino acids. In DNA, the CDR3 is TGTGCCAGCACGGACAGGTTCTTCGTGGATGAGCAGTTCTTC. Its translation is CASTDRFFVDEQFF. The entire variable domain, with the rest obtained from reference TRBV28 and TRBJ2-1, is as follows: DVKVTQSSRYLVKRTGEKVFLECVQDMDHENMFWYRQDPGLGLRLIYFSYDVKMKEKGDIPEGYSVSREKKERFSLILESASTNQTSMYLCASTDRFFVDEQFFGPGTRLTVL.

The J gene is TRBJ2-5, the V gene TRBV24-1; 15 bases are shared with TRBD2. This CDR3 region has 16 residues. CDR1 and CDR2 from the germline V gene are KGHDR and SFDVKD. V shed 4 bases, J shed 7 bases, and the junction held 6 bases outside the gene matches. For the CDR3, the DNA is TGTGCCACCAGTGACCCTGGGACTAGCGGGGGGAGGACCCAGTACTTC. It yields the protein CATSDPGTSGGRTQYF.

This clone was seen more than once but under ten times. The chain uses TRBV5-1 and TRBJ2-2; 7 bases are shared with TRBD2. Losses at the gene ends were 2 bases for V and 1 base for J; bases not matched to a gene: 11. Germline assignment: CDR1 SGHRS and CDR2 YFSETQ. The CDR3 runs to 18 residues. CDR3 sequence: CASSFLPLGGGNTGELFF. As DNA, the CDR3 is TGCGCCAGCAGCTTCCTTCCACTTGGCGGGGGGAACACCGGGGAGCTGTTTTTT.

This clone showed up just once. This chain uses TRBV6-5 with TRBJ2-7; 10 positions agree with TRBD1. The CDR3 runs 14 residues. The V gene end was trimmed by 5 bases and the J gene end by 3 bases; junction bases not matched to a gene: 4. Germline V gives CDR1 MNHEY, CDR2 SVGAGI. The CDR3 nucleotides are TGTGCCAGCAGTACGACAGGGGGCGTCTACGAGCAGTACTTC. Translating gives CASSTTGGVYEQYF.

The chain links TRBV12-5 to TRBJ2-1; weak D call: TRBD2 (5 bases). Trimming cost V 5 bases and J 9 bases, with 14 bases left between them. CDR3 size: 13 residues. Germline CDR1 and CDR2: LGHNT and FRNRAP. In DNA form, the CDR3 reads TGTGCTAGTGGTCCCTCCGGGGTGGGTGAGCAGTTCTTC. It specifies CASGPSGVGEQFF.

The table lists this clone with a count of one. The V and J genes are TRBV12-5 and TRBJ2-3, with TRBD1 matching 8 bases. Germline loops: CDR1 LGHNT, CDR2 FRNRAP. The length of the CDR3 is 16 residues. Trimming cost V 1 base and J 2 bases; bases outside gene matches: 5. As DNA, the CDR3 is TGTGCTAGTGGTTTGGGGCAGGGGGCCCCCACAGATACGCAGTATTTT. Translated: CASGLGQGAPTDTQYF.

The CDR3 coding sequence is TGTGCCAGCAAGGGGTATGATTCACCCCTCCACTTT. Translation gives CASKGYDSPLHF. The rearrangement uses TRBV7-2 and TRBJ1-6; possible D gene TRBD1, 5 bases. Germline V gene lookup returns CDR1 SGHTA and CDR2 FQGNSA. The CDR3 consists of 12 residues. Trimming cost V 7 bases and J 8 bases, with 9 bases left between them.

The chain employs TRBV18 and TRBJ1-1; no clear D gene. This CDR3 contains 12 residues. Germline CDR1 is KGHSH and CDR2 is LQKENI. V lost 5 bases, J lost 5 bases, and 9 bases lay in between. DNA of the CDR3: TGTGCCAGCTCAGAGGTTAGGACTGAAGCTTTCTTT. It is translated as CASSEVRTEAFF.

The chain carries TRBV5-1 and TRBJ2-7, with 10 bases fitting TRBD1. From germline, CDR1 is SGHRS and CDR2 YFSETQ. V was clipped by 5 bases and J by 5 bases; unmatched bases: 4. The CDR3 covers 13 residues. The CDR3 DNA reads TGCGCCAGCAGGCAGGGACAGGGGCACGAGCAGTACTTC. Amino acid sequence: CASRQGQGHEQYF.

This sequence joins TRBV7-3 and TRBJ2-3; D might be TRBD1 or TRBD2, each matching 6 bases. Germline lookup yields CDR1 SGHTA and CDR2 FQGTGA. The CDR3 is 15 residues long. V gave up 0 bases and J gave up 2 bases, with 9 bases separating them. The chain's CDR3 is CASSLTGGLTDTQYF. In nucleotides, the CDR3 is TGTGCCAGCAGCTTAACGGGGGGCCTCACAGATACGCAGTATTTT. Looking up the rest from reference TRBV7-3 and TRBJ2-3 gives the full variable domain: GAGVSQTPSNKVTEKGKYVELRCDPISGHTALYWYRQSLGQGPEFLIYFQGTGAADDSGLPNDRFFAVRPEGSVSTLKIQRTERGDSAVYLCASSLTGGLTDTQYFGPGTRLTVL.